These 20 T cell receptor beta chains originate from one sample sequenced in a study of shared clonotypes between healthy human individuals (dated by TCRdb to about 2020). Library generation was performed with the immunoSEQ multiplex PCR assay. TCRdb re-hosts the immuneACCESS table, in-frame sequences only. Its copies lack some clones; in the studies checked, an unresolved V gene accounts for under half of them, and the cause for the rest is not known. The sample table shows 950,000 to 1,300,000 clones, and about 75% are seen once. Over 1.3% of the sample rests with the top ten. Sequenced sample: memory CD4+ T cells sorted from blood. The intended sense of this specimen's cell subset or site label: CD45RA-negative fraction. These receptors originate from a man younger than 35 in good health.

The V and J genes are TRBV5-1 and TRBJ2-7; D possibly corresponds to TRBD1 (6 bases). Germline CDR1 and CDR2: SGHRS and YFSETQ. V shed 5 bases and J shed 1 base, with 10 bases lying between them. The CDR3 length is 13 residues. CDR3 amino acids: CASRRQDSYEQYF. The CDR3 coding sequence is TGCGCCAGCAGACGACAGGATTCCTACGAGCAGTACTTC.

As for this clone: Other DNA sequences in the same sample also yield this CDR3. The rearrangement joins TRBV9 to TRBJ2-5, with D maybe TRBD1 (7 bases). Germline CDR1 is SGDLS and CDR2 is YYNGEE. This CDR3 is 15 amino acids long. Between the trimmed V and J ends, which lost 0 bases and 2 bases, there was a span of 11 bases. The CDR3 reads CASSVVQGGQETQYF. The CDR3 DNA follows: TGTGCCAGCAGCGTAGTGCAGGGGGGACAAGAGACCCAGTACTTC.

This clone was found once. The chain combines TRBV5-6 with TRBJ1-5; D is uncertain. With 2 bases removed from V and 3 bases from J, the gap between germline ends came to 9 bases. This CDR3 region has 14 residues. Per the germline V gene, CDR1 is SGHDT and CDR2 is YYEEEE. The CDR3 sequence is CASSFSRVNQPQHF. DNA for the CDR3: TGTGCCAGCAGCTTTAGCCGGGTCAATCAGCCCCAGCATTTT.

The chain uses TRBV7-9 and TRBJ1-4, with D unclear. The germline V and J ends were trimmed by 5 bases and 8 bases, with 18 bases remaining between them. CDR1 SEHNR and CDR2 FQNEAQ come from the germline V gene (reference sequence). The length of the CDR3 is 15 residues. This CDR3 is CASSRTSGRGEKLFF. CDR3 sequence (DNA): TGTGCCAGCAGCAGAACCTCGGGGAGAGGAGAAAAACTGTTTTTT.

In DNA, the CDR3 is TGTGCCACACAGGGTCACACCGGGGAGCTGTTTTTT. The encoded protein is CATQGHTGELFF. The rearrangement links TRBV28 to TRBJ2-2, with D possibly being TRBD1 (6 bases). Germline loops: CDR1 MDHEN, CDR2 SYDVKM. This CDR3 spans 12 amino acids. The ends were cut back, 10 bases at V and 3 bases at J, with 9 bases in the middle.

The chain uses TRBV27 and TRBJ1-2; possibly TRBD1 for D (5 bases). V shed 1 base and J shed 0 bases, with 9 bases lying between them. This CDR3 is 15 amino acids long. CDR1 MNHEY and CDR2 SMNVEV come from the germline V gene (reference sequence). The CDR3 DNA reads TGTGCCAGCAGTTTATTCGGGGGGACTAACTATGGCTACACCTTC. As protein: CASSLFGGTNYGYTF.

Many counts were recorded for this clone. The CDR3 sequence is CASSYRDPKSEQFF. The CDR3 nucleotides are TGTGCCAGCAGTTACCGGGACCCTAAGAGTGAGCAGTTCTTC. The chain has TRBV6-5 and TRBJ2-1; D is tentatively TRBD1 or TRBD2 (5 bases each). Germline CDR1 MNHEY, CDR2 SVGAGI. The CDR3 length is 14 residues. The V end lost 2 bases, the J end lost 9 bases, and 14 bases lay between the germline ends.

V and J are TRBV7-9 and TRBJ2-2, with TRBD1 matching 8 bases. The CDR3 extends over 14 amino acids. CDR1 and CDR2 from the germline V gene are SEHNR and FQNEAQ (reference sequence). V dropped 6 bases and J dropped 5; count of bases not matched to a gene: 5. CDR3 sequence (DNA): TGTGCCAGCAGACCGGGACAGGTTACCGGGGAGCTGTTTTTT. Translation gives CASRPGQVTGELFF.

This chain connects TRBV15 to TRBJ1-5; D unclear. In germline, CDR1 is LNHNV, CDR2 YYDKDF (reference sequence). Trimming cost V 6 bases and J 7 bases, with 10 bases left between them. CDR3 length: 12 residues. CDR3 in amino acids: CATSENPQPQHF. The CDR3 coding sequence is TGTGCCACCAGTGAGAACCCCCAGCCCCAGCATTTT.

This clone has more than one count but fewer than ten. The V and J genes are TRBV5-1 and TRBJ1-5; D is unresolved. This CDR3 comprises 14 residues. With 4 bases removed from V and 7 bases from J, the gap between germline ends came to 15 bases. Looked up from germline, CDR1 is SGHRS and CDR2 is YFSETQ. The CDR3 reads CASSPDHPGQPQHF. The CDR3 bases are TGCGCCAGCAGCCCCGACCACCCGGGGCAGCCCCAGCATTTT.

The chain employs TRBV7-3 and TRBJ2-2, with D possibly TRBD1 on 6 matching bases. CDR3 length equals 15 residues. V was clipped by 2 bases and J by 6 bases, with 13 bases between them. CDR1 and CDR2 from the germline V gene are SGHTA and FQGTGA. The CDR3 bases are TGTGCCAGCAGCTTAGGGGCAGGGGTGCCCGGGGAGCTGTTTTTT. Protein product: CASSLGAGVPGELFF.

Notes on this clone: A far bigger clonotype differs at one base, so this is likely a read error. The rearrangement uses TRBV30 and TRBJ1-2; D is ambiguous. Germline CDR1 reads GTSNPN; CDR2 reads SVGIG (reference sequence). This CDR3 comprises 12 residues. CDR3 bases: TGTGCCTGGAGTCAAAGGGCGGATGGCTGCACCTTC. Amino acids: CAWSQRADGCTF.

The rearrangement joins TRBV7-2 to TRBJ2-5, with a possible D match to TRBD1 (6 bases). The length of the CDR3 is 16 residues. Deletions cut 5 bases from V and 4 bases from J, with 20 bases between. The germline CDR1 and CDR2 sequences are SGHTA and FQGNSA. The DNA for the CDR3 is TGTGCCAGCAGCCGAGGGGACACCTTCTCGGGAGAGACCCAGTACTTC. Protein: CASSRGDTFSGETQYF.

This clone appeared a single time. This rearrangement joins TRBV5-4 to TRBJ2-5; a possible D gene is TRBD2 (5 bases). Germline CDR1 SGHNT, CDR2 YYREEE (reference sequence). V lost 3 bases and J lost 7, with 10 bases in between. The CDR3 runs to 12 residues. The chain's CDR3 is CASSSEAATQYF. The DNA for the CDR3 is TGTGCCAGCAGCTCAGAAGCGGCGACCCAGTACTTC.

This CDR3 reads CASSMSIEETQYF. CDR3 bases: TGTGCCAGTAGTATGTCTATCGAAGAGACCCAGTACTTC. V is TRBV19 and J is TRBJ2-5; D not resolved. The ends were cut back, 3 bases at V and 3 bases at J, with 8 bases in the middle. This CDR3 comprises 13 residues. Germline V lookup: CDR1 LNHDA, CDR2 SQIVND (reference sequence).

This chain uses TRBV11-2 with TRBJ2-7; unclear D gene. CDR1 SGHAT and CDR2 FQNNGV come from the germline V gene. Deletions cut 3 bases from V and 3 bases from J, with 9 bases between. This CDR3 region has 13 residues. This chain's CDR3 is CASSLVNNYEQYF. The CDR3 DNA sequence: TGTGCCAGCAGCTTGGTAAACAACTACGAGCAGTACTTC.

The V gene is TRBV4-1, the J gene TRBJ1-4, with 7 bases lining up with TRBD1. The CDR3 spans 16 residues. Trimming removed 5 bases from V and 4 bases from J; junction bases left unmatched: 10. CDR1 and CDR2 (germline): MGHRA, YSYEKL. CDR3 bases: TGCGCCAGCAGCGGGGGACAGCTAGGAGTTAATGAAAAACTGTTTTTT. Its protein product is CASSGGQLGVNEKLFF.

In regard to this clone: Other DNA sequences in the sample encode the same CDR3. The chain is built from TRBV27 and TRBJ1-6, with 10 bases that match TRBD1. V dropped 3 bases and J dropped 7; count of bases not matched to a gene: 0. Germline V gives CDR1 MNHEY, CDR2 SMNVEV (reference sequence). There are 14 residues in the CDR3. CDR3 residues: CASSLGQGNSPLHF. The CDR3 DNA reads as TGTGCCAGCAGTTTGGGACAGGGGAATTCACCCCTCCACTTT.

J is TRBJ2-7 and V is TRBV5-6; D is ambiguous. Deletions cut 1 base from V and 9 bases from J, with 14 bases between. This CDR3 comprises 13 residues. The germline gives CDR1 SGHDT, CDR2 YYEEEE. CDR3 nucleotides: TGTGCCAGCAGCTTGAACGAAAGACGAGGGCAGTACTTC. It encodes CASSLNERRGQYF. Using reference TRBV5-6 and TRBJ2-7 for the parts outside the CDR3, the full variable domain is DAGVTQSPTHLIKTRGQQVTLRCSPKSGHDTVSWYQQALGQGPQFIFQYYEEEERQRGNFPDRFSGHQFPNYSSELNVNALLLGDSALYLCASSLNERRGQYFGPGTRLTVT.

The chain recombines TRBV5-4 with TRBJ2-3; 8 bases fit TRBD2. Per germline, CDR1 SGHNT and CDR2 YYREEE (reference sequence). Trimming cost V 6 bases and J 2 bases; bases outside gene matches: 11. This CDR3 is built from 16 residues. The CDR3 DNA reads as TGTGCCAGCAATAAGTTCAAAGCGGGAGACACAGATACGCAGTATTTT. Residues: CASNKFKAGDTDTQYF.